The T cell receptor beta chain described here comes from a study of CD8+ T cells in alopecia areata. RNA was isolated and reverse transcribed to cDNA, the sequencing template. Generated by immunoSEQ multiplex PCR, the TCRdb table keeps only in-frame clones and is missing some. The data hold 110,000 to 150,000 clones, with under 60% observed a single time. This CDR3 has 13 amino acids. J was trimmed by 6 bases and V by 4 bases; bases with no gene match: 5. Per germline, CDR1 SGHRS and CDR2 YFSETQ. Alopecia areata patients gave lesional scalp punch biopsies and peripheral blood samples. The sequence came from a human donor with alopecia areata. Specimen: CD4+ T cells sorted from blood, collected at week 0. The chain combines TRBV5-1 with TRBJ2-7; 9 bases match TRBD1. CDR3 sequence (DNA): TGCGCCAGCAGCACGGACAGGGGAGGCGAGCAGTACTTC. Translating it yields CASSTDRGGEQYF.